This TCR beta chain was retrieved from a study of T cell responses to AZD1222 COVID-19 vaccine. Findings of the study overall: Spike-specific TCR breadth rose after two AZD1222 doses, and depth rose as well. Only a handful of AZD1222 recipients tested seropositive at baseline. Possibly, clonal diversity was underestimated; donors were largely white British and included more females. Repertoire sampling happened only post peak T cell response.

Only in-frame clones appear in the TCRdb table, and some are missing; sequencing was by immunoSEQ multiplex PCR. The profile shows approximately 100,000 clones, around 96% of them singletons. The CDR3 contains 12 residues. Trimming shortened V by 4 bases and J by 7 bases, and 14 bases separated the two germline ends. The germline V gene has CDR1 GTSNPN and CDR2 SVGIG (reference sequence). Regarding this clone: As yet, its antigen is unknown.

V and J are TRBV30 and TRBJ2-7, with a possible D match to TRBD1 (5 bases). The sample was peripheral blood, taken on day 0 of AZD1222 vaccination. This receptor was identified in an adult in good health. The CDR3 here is CAWNHGAGEQYF. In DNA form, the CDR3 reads TGTGCCTGGAATCATGGGGCAGGGGAGCAGTACTTC.